Presented here are 31 T cell receptor beta chains from one specimen sequenced in a study of T cell clonality in common variable immunodeficiency. The protocol was immunoSEQ multiplex PCR, while the TCRdb copy is restricted to in-frame clones and leaves out a portion. The sample counts tens of thousands of clones, none seen once; the ten largest own about 5%. The sequenced sample consisted of peripheral blood mononuclear cells. These receptors were taken from a person between 18 and 69 years old in good health.

The table lists this clone with many counts. The read finishes 3 residues shy of the CDR3 end, and the germline J gene is used to complete it. This sequence joins TRBV20-1 and TRBJ1-1, with TRBD1 identical over 7 bases. This CDR3 region has 17 residues. J lost 2 bases, V lost 0 bases, and 12 bases had no gene match. The V gene's germline CDR1 is DFQATT and CDR2 SNEGSKA (reference sequence). CDR3 amino acids: CSARDRDSLGSNTEAFF. CDR3 bases read: TGCAGTGCTAGAGACCGGGACAGCCTAGGGTCAAACACTGAA.

A few counts support this clone. Read sequence stops 3 residues before the CDR3 end, and the germline J gene provides the missing end. This chain uses TRBV19 with TRBJ1-2, with 8 positions matching TRBD1. V shed 4 bases, J shed 7 bases, and the junction held 2 bases outside the gene matches. This CDR3 has 12 residues. The V gene's germline CDR1 is LNHDA and CDR2 SQIVND (reference sequence). The CDR3 spells CASSTGQVGYTF. The CDR3 DNA, read in part, is TGTGCCAGTAGTACGGGACAGGTTGGC.

There are many counts of this clone. The read halts 3 residues ahead of the CDR3 end, with the missing end drawn from the germline J gene. The gene calls are TRBV7-9 and TRBJ2-5; the match to TRBD2 covers 8 bases. Germline loops: CDR1 SEHNR, CDR2 FQNEAQ (reference sequence). CDR3 length: 13 residues. The junction had 6 bases not matched to a gene; V was cut back by 7 bases and J by 5 bases. This chain's CDR3 is CASTPGLGETQYF. Incomplete CDR3 DNA: TGTGCCAGCACCCCGGGACTAGGCGAGACC. The complete variable domain, with remaining parts taken from reference TRBV7-9 and TRBJ2-5, reads DTGVSQNPRHKITKRGQNVTFRCDPISEHNRLYWYRQTLGQGPEFLTYFQNEAQLEKSRLLSDRFSAERPKGSFSTLEIQRTEQGDSAMYLCASTPGLGETQYFGPGTRLLVL.

This clone has ten or more counts. From the germline J gene comes the end of the CDR3, since the read stops 3 residues before it. This rearrangement joins TRBV13 to TRBJ2-5; 7 bases are a match to TRBD1. Per germline, CDR1 PRHDT and CDR2 FYEKMQ (reference sequence). The CDR3 has 16 residues. Trimming removed 3 bases from V and 0 bases from J; junction bases left unmatched: 7. The CDR3 loop is CASSFRDSAYQETQYF. The CDR3 bases that were read are TGTGCCAGCAGCTTCCGGGACAGCGCGTACCAAGAGACC.

Comments on this clone: The read ends 3 residues before the CDR3 terminus; that terminus is restored from the germline J gene. The chain links TRBV7-9 to TRBJ2-7; TRBD1 is a possible D gene (5 bases). In germline, CDR1 is SEHNR, CDR2 FQNEAQ (reference sequence). Trimming removed 5 bases at V and 6 bases at J, with 14 bases between. The CDR3 runs 13 residues. CDR3 DNA, as far as it was read: TGTGCCAGCAGCAGATTAGCAGGGTCCGAG. Protein product: CASSRLAGSE. The entire CDR3 protein is CASSRLAGSEQYF.

Only a few counts were recorded for this clone. The CDR3 end falls 3 residues outside the read, so it is completed with the germline J gene. The chain has TRBV7-8 and TRBJ2-3, with 10 bases fitting TRBD2. Germline V gene lookup returns CDR1 SGHVS and CDR2 FQNEAQ. CDR3 size: 17 residues. The CDR3 loop is CASSSTVGLAGDETQYF. The sequenced part of the CDR3 DNA is TGTGCCAGCAGCTCCACGGTCGGGCTAGCGGGAGATGAGACG.

This clone was counted ten times or more. The sequenced fragment ends 3 residues before the CDR3 boundary, so the rest is inferred from the germline J gene. This sequence joins TRBV20-1 and TRBJ2-7; D gene uncertain. V shed 0 bases and J shed 0 bases, with 15 bases lying between them. Looked up from germline, CDR1 is DFQATT and CDR2 is SNEGSKA (reference sequence). The CDR3 spans 16 residues. The CDR3 reads CSARDLGSPSSYEQYF. The part of the CDR3 DNA that was read is TGCAGTGCTAGAGATTTAGGGTCGCCGAGCTCCTACGAG.

The chain's CDR3 is CASSRLTSGLKETQYF. CDR3 bases read: TGCGCCAGCAGCCGCCTAACTAGCGGCCTTAAAGAGACC. The chain uses TRBV5-1 and TRBJ2-5; the match to TRBD2 covers 8 bases. The read terminates 3 residues ahead of where the CDR3 ends, so the germline J gene completes it. The germline CDR1 and CDR2 sequences are SGHRS and YFSETQ. The CDR3 totals 16 residues. The ends lost 4 bases at V and 3 bases at J; junction bases unmatched: 11. The full variable domain, completed using reference TRBV5-1 and TRBJ2-5, is KAGVTQTPRYLIKTRGQQVTLSCSPISGHRSVSWYQQTPGQGLQFLFEYFSETQRNKGNFPGRFSGRQFSNSRSEMNVSTLELGDSALYLCASSRLTSGLKETQYFGPGTRLLVL.

This clone came up many times. The CDR3 sequence is CASSLGQLLSGNTIYF. The CDR3 bases that were read are TGCGCCAGCAGCTTGGGACAGCTTCTCTCTGGAAACACC. The chain joins TRBV5-1 to TRBJ1-3, with D possibly TRBD1 on 5 matching bases. The read ends 3 residues early relative to the CDR3; the germline J gene fills the gap. V was clipped by 0 bases and J by 0 bases, with 10 bases between them. Germline V gene sequence: CDR1 SGHRS, CDR2 YFSETQ. The CDR3 length is 16 residues. The variable domain in full, with the rest retrieved from reference TRBV5-1 and TRBJ1-3, is KAGVTQTPRYLIKTRGQQVTLSCSPISGHRSVSWYQQTPGQGLQFLFEYFSETQRNKGNFPGRFSGRQFSNSRSEMNVSTLELGDSALYLCASSLGQLLSGNTIYFGEGSWLTVV.

This clone was seen repeatedly, ten times or more. The read stops 3 residues short of the end of the CDR3; the missing end is completed from the germline J gene. J is TRBJ2-5 and V is TRBV20-1; 14 nucleotides align to TRBD2. The CDR3 is 16 amino acids. Looked up from germline, CDR1 is DFQATT and CDR2 is SNEGSKA (reference sequence). V dropped 5 bases and J dropped 5; count of bases not matched to a gene: 10. The part of the CDR3 DNA that was read is TGCAGTGCTGAGGGACTAGCGGGAGATTGGGCGGAGACC. Protein: CSAEGLAGDWAET. The complete CDR3 sequence is CSAEGLAGDWAETQYF.

This clone was detected many times. The CDR3 goes on 3 residues after the read ends, and that part is filled in from the germline J gene. The chain has TRBV7-2 and TRBJ2-5; D may be TRBD1 (5 bases). CDR1 is SGHTA and CDR2 is FQGNSA in the germline V gene. Deletions cut 5 bases from V and 2 bases from J, with 9 bases between. The CDR3 totals 13 residues. This CDR3 is CASSADRQETQYF. The CDR3 bases that were read are TGTGCCAGCAGCGCCGACAGACAAGAGACC.

The sample holds many counts of this clone. This CDR3 reads CASSLSGSTSGTGELFF. CDR3 DNA (partial): TGTGCCAGCAGCTTGAGCGGGAGCACCTCGGGGACCGGGGAG. The chain joins TRBV7-6 to TRBJ2-2; 8 nucleotides line up with TRBD2. The read comes to an end 3 residues before the CDR3 does, leaving the germline J gene to fill in the end. Germline V CDR1 and CDR2: SGHVS, FNYEAQ. The V gene end was trimmed by 3 bases and the J gene end by 5 bases; junction bases not matched to a gene: 11. This CDR3 has 17 amino acids.

This clone was counted ten times or more. The read comes to an end 3 residues before the CDR3 does, leaving the germline J gene to fill in the end. Other DNA variants within this sample encode the same CDR3. This sequence joins TRBV7-9 and TRBJ1-4, with TRBD1 matching over 8 bases. CDR1 SEHNR and CDR2 FQNEAQ come from the germline V gene (reference sequence). This CDR3 contains 15 residues. After removal of 6 bases from V and 10 bases from J, the junction contained 13 bases not matched to a gene. The CDR3 region is CASRPGRTGRGKLFF. Incomplete CDR3 DNA: TGTGCCAGCAGACCAGGGCGGACAGGGAGGGGAAAA. Supplemented by reference TRBV7-9 and TRBJ1-4, the full variable domain reads DTGVSQNPRHKITKRGQNVTFRCDPISEHNRLYWYRQTLGQGPEFLTYFQNEAQLEKSRLLSDRFSAERPKGSFSTLEIQRTEQGDSAMYLCASRPGRTGRGKLFFGSGTQLSVL.

This clone was detected many times. The read ends 3 residues before the CDR3 terminus; that terminus is restored from the germline J gene. This chain joins TRBV2 and TRBJ2-2; 12 nucleotides match TRBD2. Germline CDR1 is SNHLY and CDR2 is FYNNEI. The CDR3 contains 16 residues. J was trimmed by 5 bases and V by 2 bases; bases with no gene match: 3. Partial CDR3 DNA: TGTGCCAGCAGTGAAATGACTAGCGGGAGTACCGGGGAG. This codes for CASSEMTSGSTGE. The full CDR3 reads CASSEMTSGSTGELFF. The whole variable domain, filled in from reference TRBV2 and TRBJ2-2, reads EPEVTQTPSHQVTQMGQEVILRCVPISNHLYFYWYRQILGQKVEFLVSFYNNEISEKSEIFDDQFSVERPDGSNFTLKIRSTKLEDSAMYFCASSEMTSGSTGELFFGEGSRLTVL.

This clone was counted ten times or more. The read stops 3 residues short of the end of the CDR3; the missing end is completed from the germline J gene. This chain links TRBV18 with TRBJ1-5; D perhaps matches TRBD1 (6 bases). The CDR3 consists of 14 residues. V was shortened by 2 bases and J by 4 bases, with 9 bases between the two germline ends. The germline V gene encodes CDR1 KGHSH and CDR2 LQKENI. CDR3 sequence: CASSPSGENQPQHF. CDR3 DNA (partial): TGTGCCAGCTCACCATCAGGGGAAAATCAGCCC.

This clone occurred many times. The CDR3 end lies 3 residues beyond the end of the read and is filled in from the germline J gene. V gene TRBV20-1 combines with J gene TRBJ2-1; 7 bases match TRBD2. CDR1 DFQATT and CDR2 SNEGSKA come from the germline V gene (reference sequence). The CDR3 covers 15 residues. V shed 6 bases and J 0 bases; nucleotides not matched to a gene: 8. The CDR3 protein is CSAHPSGASYNEQFF. Partial CDR3 DNA: TGCAGTGCACACCCTAGCGGTGCCTCCTACAATGAG.

This clone was recorded at least ten times. CDR3 bases read: TGCGCCAGCAGCACCGGACACTCAGCTAATGAAAAA. This gives the protein CASSTGHSANEK. In full, the CDR3 is CASSTGHSANEKLFF. V gene TRBV5-1 combines with J gene TRBJ1-4; weak D call: TRBD1 (5 bases). The read terminates 3 residues ahead of where the CDR3 ends, so the germline J gene completes it. The CDR3 runs to 15 residues. Trimming cost V 4 bases and J 3 bases, with 13 bases left between them. Germline CDR1 is SGHRS and CDR2 is YFSETQ.

This clone has a count of ten or more. The CDR3 is cut off 3 residues early in the read; its end comes from the germline J gene. The chain carries TRBV20-1 and TRBJ2-7; 9 nucleotides agree with TRBD2. The ends lost 6 bases at V and 2 bases at J; junction bases unmatched: 8. From germline, CDR1 is DFQATT and CDR2 SNEGSKA (reference sequence). This CDR3 is 14 amino acids long. Incomplete CDR3 DNA: TGCAGTGCCTCGAGCGGGAGGCCCCCCTACGAG. Amino acid sequence: CSASSGRPPYE. The CDR3 in full is CSASSGRPPYEQYF.

To note about this clone: The read halts 3 residues ahead of the CDR3 end, with the missing end drawn from the germline J gene. The V call is TRBV2, the J call TRBJ2-7, with no clear D. V lost 6 bases and J 4 bases, leaving 16 bases between the germline ends. This CDR3 has 14 amino acids. Germline V gene sequence: CDR1 SNHLY, CDR2 FYNNEI. This chain's CDR3 is CASRALTWSYEQYF. Incomplete CDR3 DNA: TGTGCCAGCAGAGCCCTGACTTGGTCGTACGAG. The full variable domain, completed using reference TRBV2 and TRBJ2-7, is EPEVTQTPSHQVTQMGQEVILRCVPISNHLYFYWYRQILGQKVEFLVSFYNNEISEKSEIFDDQFSVERPDGSNFTLKIRSTKLEDSAMYFCASRALTWSYEQYFGPGTRLTVT.

This clone was seen ten or more times. The read stops 3 residues short of the end of the CDR3; the missing end is completed from the germline J gene. The genes are TRBV6-4 and TRBJ1-2; tentative D call: TRBD1 (5 bases). Trimming took off 1 base at V and 1 base at J, with 13 bases between the two ends. The CDR3 is made up of 16 amino acids. CDR1 is MRHNA and CDR2 is SNTAGT in the germline V gene. The sequenced part of the CDR3 DNA is TGTGCCAGCAGTGACTTCAGGGATACCCATAACTATGGC. Amino acid sequence: CASSDFRDTHNYG. The complete CDR3 reads CASSDFRDTHNYGYTF.

In this sample, this clone turned up many times. The read ends 3 residues before the CDR3 terminus; that terminus is restored from the germline J gene. V and J are TRBV29-1 and TRBJ2-3; 13 bases fit TRBD2. The CDR3 has 18 amino acids. J lost 6 bases, V lost 0 bases, and 12 bases had no gene match. Germline CDR1 and CDR2: SQVTM and ANQGSEA. The sequenced part of the CDR3 DNA is TGCAGCGTTGAAGATTGGACTAGCGGGAGACTTGATTCGGATACG. Translating gives CSVEDWTSGRLDSDT. The entire CDR3 protein is CSVEDWTSGRLDSDTQYF.

Ten or more counts support this clone. The observed sequence ends 3 residues before the CDR3 terminus, with the missing tail filled in from the germline J gene. V and J are TRBV14 and TRBJ1-1, with a possible D match to TRBD1 (5 bases). In germline, CDR1 is SGHDN, CDR2 FVKESK. The V end was cut by 1 base, the J end by 5 bases, with 14 bases between. The CDR3 is made up of 15 amino acids. The CDR3 DNA, read in part, is TGTGCCAGCAGCCAAGTCGGAAGGGGCAGGACTGAA. Its translation: CASSQVGRGRTE. The entire CDR3 sequence reads CASSQVGRGRTEAFF.

This clone has ten or more counts. Read coverage stops 3 residues before the CDR3 terminus; the germline J gene supplies the remainder. The chain uses TRBV7-9 and TRBJ2-2, with D unclear. The CDR3 spans 14 residues. Germline V gene data show CDR1 as SEHNR and CDR2 as FQNEAQ (reference sequence). V was trimmed by 5 bases and J by 6 bases, leaving 13 bases between them. CDR3 amino acids: CASSPLGRPGELFF. The sequenced part of the CDR3 DNA is TGTGCCAGCAGCCCCTTAGGGCGTCCCGGGGAG.

Ten or more counts support this clone. The read ends 3 residues shy of where the CDR3 ends; the end is completed using the germline J gene. The chain combines TRBV19 with TRBJ2-2, with TRBD1 matching 7 bases. V shed 4 bases and J 4 bases; nucleotides not matched to a gene: 6. CDR1 LNHDA and CDR2 SQIVND come from the germline V gene (reference sequence). This CDR3 has 15 residues. CDR3 DNA, as far as it was read: TGTGCCAGTAGTAAAGGACAGGTCAGCACCGGGGAG. Protein: CASSKGQVSTGE. The entire CDR3 reads CASSKGQVSTGELFF.

This clone was found many times. The read stops 3 residues short of the end of the CDR3; the missing end is completed from the germline J gene. V usage is TRBV5-6 and J usage is TRBJ1-5; 8 bases line up with TRBD1. J was trimmed by 5 bases and V by 0 bases; bases with no gene match: 4. Germline V CDR1 and CDR2: SGHDT, YYEEEE. This CDR3 is built from 15 residues. This CDR3 is CASSLVRQGHQPQHF. The part of the CDR3 DNA that was read is TGTGCCAGCAGCTTGGTTCGACAGGGGCATCAGCCC.

This clone was recorded many times. Read sequence stops 3 residues before the CDR3 end, and the germline J gene provides the missing end. J is TRBJ1-5 and V is TRBV29-1; D is possibly TRBD1 (6 bases). The germline V gene has CDR1 SQVTM and CDR2 ANQGSEA. The ends were cut back, 6 bases at V and 0 bases at J, with 21 bases in the middle. CDR3 size: 17 residues. CDR3 bases read: TGCAGCGTATCGCTTTCGGGGGGCGACTATAGCAATCAGCCC. Residues: CSVSLSGGDYSNQP. The full CDR3 sequence reads CSVSLSGGDYSNQPQHF.

This clone was counted many times. The read is 3 residues too short to cover the CDR3 end, so that end is filled in from the germline J gene. Other DNA sequences in this specimen translate into the identical CDR3. The chain links TRBV6-1 to TRBJ1-1, with D hard to call. The V end lost 1 base, the J end lost 5 bases, and 14 bases lay between the germline ends. Germline lookup yields CDR1 MNHNS and CDR2 SASEGT. This CDR3 is built from 15 residues. The chain's CDR3 is CASSEGRGLGTEAFF. Incomplete CDR3 DNA: TGTGCCAGCAGTGAAGGTCGGGGTCTTGGGACTGAA.

This clone occurred many times. The read ends 3 residues shy of where the CDR3 ends; the end is completed using the germline J gene. The rearrangement uses TRBV5-1 and TRBJ2-1; TRBD1 agrees at 7 bases. The CDR3 length is 16 residues. CDR1 SGHRS and CDR2 YFSETQ come from the germline V gene. Trimming cost V 0 bases and J 8 bases; bases outside gene matches: 11. CDR3 residues: CASSLGDNRGSYEQFF. The CDR3 bases that were read are TGCGCCAGCAGCTTGGGGGATAACAGGGGATCGTATGAG.

This clone was found many times. The read comes to an end 3 residues before the CDR3 does, leaving the germline J gene to fill in the end. The chain employs TRBV5-6 and TRBJ2-7, with 7 bases fitting TRBD1. The CDR3 sequence is 14 residues long. The germline V gene has CDR1 SGHDT and CDR2 YYEEEE. Trimming removed 2 bases from V and 0 bases from J; junction bases left unmatched: 2. The chain's CDR3 is CASSLGQVSYEQYF. The covered CDR3 bases are TGTGCCAGCAGCTTAGGACAGGTCTCCTACGAG.

This clone showed up many times. The CDR3 extends 3 residues past the end of the read, so its final part is completed from the germline J gene. The V gene is TRBV19, the J gene TRBJ1-2; a weak D match, TRBD1 (6 bases). The length of the CDR3 is 13 residues. V gave up 4 bases and J gave up 7 bases, with 13 bases separating them. Looked up from germline, CDR1 is LNHDA and CDR2 is SQIVND (reference sequence). The part of the CDR3 DNA that was read is TGTGCCAGTAGTAGTACAGGGTTCACTGGC. Translated: CASSSTGFTG. The entire CDR3 protein reads CASSSTGFTGYTF.

This clone was seen repeatedly, ten times or more. The read terminates 3 residues ahead of where the CDR3 ends, so the germline J gene completes it. The V gene is TRBV18, the J gene TRBJ2-2, with D possibly being TRBD1 (5 bases). This CDR3 contains 15 residues. The V end was cut by 3 bases, the J end by 2 bases, with 10 bases between. Germline lookup yields CDR1 KGHSH and CDR2 LQKENI. This chain's CDR3 is CASSPSGINTGELFF. Incomplete CDR3 DNA: TGTGCCAGCTCACCGTCAGGGATTAACACCGGGGAG.